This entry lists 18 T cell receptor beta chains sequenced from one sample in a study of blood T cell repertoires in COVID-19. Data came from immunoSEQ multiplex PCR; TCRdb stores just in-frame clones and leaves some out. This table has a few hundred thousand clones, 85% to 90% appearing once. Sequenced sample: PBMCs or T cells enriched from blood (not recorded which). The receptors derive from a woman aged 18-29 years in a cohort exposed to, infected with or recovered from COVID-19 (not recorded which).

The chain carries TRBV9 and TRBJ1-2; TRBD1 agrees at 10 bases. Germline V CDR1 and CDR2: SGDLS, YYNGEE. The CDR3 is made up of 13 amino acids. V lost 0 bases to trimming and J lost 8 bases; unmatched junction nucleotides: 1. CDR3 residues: CASSVGQGAGYTF. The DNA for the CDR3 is TGTGCCAGCAGCGTAGGACAGGGGGCCGGCTACACCTTC.

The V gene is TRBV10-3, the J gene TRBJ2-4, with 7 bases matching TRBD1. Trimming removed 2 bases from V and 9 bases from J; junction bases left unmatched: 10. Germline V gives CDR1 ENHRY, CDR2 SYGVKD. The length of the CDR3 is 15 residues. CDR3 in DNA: TGTGCCATCAGTGAGCCGACCGACAGGGAAGGCATTCAGTACTTC. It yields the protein CAISEPTDREGIQYF.

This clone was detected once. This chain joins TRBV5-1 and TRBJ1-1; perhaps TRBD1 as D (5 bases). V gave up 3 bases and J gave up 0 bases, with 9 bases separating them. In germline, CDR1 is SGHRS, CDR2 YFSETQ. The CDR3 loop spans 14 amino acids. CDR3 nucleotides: TGCGCCAGCAGCTGGAGGGGAATGAACACTGAAGCTTTCTTT. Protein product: CASSWRGMNTEAFF. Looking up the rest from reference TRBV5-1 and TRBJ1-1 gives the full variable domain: KAGVTQTPRYLIKTRGQQVTLSCSPISGHRSVSWYQQTPGQGLQFLFEYFSETQRNKGNFPGRFSGRQFSNSRSEMNVSTLELGDSALYLCASSWRGMNTEAFFGQGTRLTVV.

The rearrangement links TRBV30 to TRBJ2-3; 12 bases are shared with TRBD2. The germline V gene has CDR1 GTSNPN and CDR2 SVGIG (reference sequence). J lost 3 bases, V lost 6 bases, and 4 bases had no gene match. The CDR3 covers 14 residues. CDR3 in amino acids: CACKTSGRTDTQYF. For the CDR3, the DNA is TGTGCCTGCAAGACTAGCGGGAGAACAGATACGCAGTATTTT.

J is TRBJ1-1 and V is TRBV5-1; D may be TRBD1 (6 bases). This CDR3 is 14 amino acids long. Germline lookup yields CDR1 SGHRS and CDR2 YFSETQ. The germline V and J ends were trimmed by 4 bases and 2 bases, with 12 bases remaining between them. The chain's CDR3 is CASSTGQHNTEAFF. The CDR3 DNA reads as TGCGCCAGCAGCACAGGACAGCATAACACTGAAGCTTTCTTT.

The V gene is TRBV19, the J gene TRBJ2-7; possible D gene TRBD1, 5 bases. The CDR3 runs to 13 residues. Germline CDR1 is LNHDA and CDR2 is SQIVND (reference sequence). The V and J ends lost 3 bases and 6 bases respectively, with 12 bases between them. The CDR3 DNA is TGTGCCAGTAGTATTCGCGACAGCCTCGAGCAGTACTTC. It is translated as CASSIRDSLEQYF.

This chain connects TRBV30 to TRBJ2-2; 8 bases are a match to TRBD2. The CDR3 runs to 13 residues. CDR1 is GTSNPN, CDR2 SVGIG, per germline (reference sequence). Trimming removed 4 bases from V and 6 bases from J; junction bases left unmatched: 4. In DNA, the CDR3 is TGTGCCTGGAAGGGACTAGTTGCCGGGGAGCTGTTTTTT. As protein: CAWKGLVAGELFF.

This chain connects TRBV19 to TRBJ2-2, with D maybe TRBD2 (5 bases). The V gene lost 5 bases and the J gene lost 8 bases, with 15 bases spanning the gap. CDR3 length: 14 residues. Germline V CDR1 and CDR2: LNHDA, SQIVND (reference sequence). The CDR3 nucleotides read TGTGCCAGTAGTCGTACTAGGGCCTCGGGGGAGCTGTTTTTT. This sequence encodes CASSRTRASGELFF. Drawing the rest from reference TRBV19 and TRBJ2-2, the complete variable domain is DGGITQSPKYLFRKEGQNVTLSCEQNLNHDAMYWYRQDPGQGLRLIYYSQIVNDFQKGDIAEGYSVSREKKESFPLTVTSAQKNPTAFYLCASSRTRASGELFFGEGSRLTVL.

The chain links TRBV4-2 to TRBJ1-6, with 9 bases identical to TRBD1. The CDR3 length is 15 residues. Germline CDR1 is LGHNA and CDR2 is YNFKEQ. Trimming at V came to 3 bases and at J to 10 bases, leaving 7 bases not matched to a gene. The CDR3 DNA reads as TGTGCCAGCAGCCAGGGGGGACAGGGAAGATCACCCCTCCACTTT. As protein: CASSQGGQGRSPLHF.

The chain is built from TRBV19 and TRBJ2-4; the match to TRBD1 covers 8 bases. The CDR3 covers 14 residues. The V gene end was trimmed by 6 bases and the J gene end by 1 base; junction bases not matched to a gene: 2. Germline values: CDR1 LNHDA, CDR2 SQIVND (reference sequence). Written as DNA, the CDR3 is TGTGCCAGTAGCCGGGACAGGGCCAAAAACATTCAGTACTTC. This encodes CASSRDRAKNIQYF.

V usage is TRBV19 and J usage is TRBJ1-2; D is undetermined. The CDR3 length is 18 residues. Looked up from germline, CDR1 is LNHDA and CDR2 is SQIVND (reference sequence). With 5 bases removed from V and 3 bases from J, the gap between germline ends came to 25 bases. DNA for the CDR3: TGTGCCAGTAGTTCCCCTCTTCAAACCCCGATTCGGGACTATGGCTACACCTTC. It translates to CASSSPLQTPIRDYGYTF.

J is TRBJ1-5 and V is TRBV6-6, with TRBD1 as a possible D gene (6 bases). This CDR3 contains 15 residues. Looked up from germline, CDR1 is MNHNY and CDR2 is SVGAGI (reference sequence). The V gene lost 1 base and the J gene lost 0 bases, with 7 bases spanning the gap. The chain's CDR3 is CASSYYRDSNQPQHF. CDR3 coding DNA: TGTGCCAGCAGTTACTACAGGGATAGCAATCAGCCCCAGCATTTT.

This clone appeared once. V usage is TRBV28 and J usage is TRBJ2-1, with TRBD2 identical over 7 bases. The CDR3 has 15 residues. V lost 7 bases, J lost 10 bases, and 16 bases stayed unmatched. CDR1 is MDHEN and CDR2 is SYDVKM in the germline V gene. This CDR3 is CASTLTSDFVIEQFF. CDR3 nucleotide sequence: TGTGCCAGCACCCTAACTAGCGACTTCGTTATAGAGCAGTTCTTC. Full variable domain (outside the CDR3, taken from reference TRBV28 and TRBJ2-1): DVKVTQSSRYLVKRTGEKVFLECVQDMDHENMFWYRQDPGLGLRLIYFSYDVKMKEKGDIPEGYSVSREKKERFSLILESASTNQTSMYLCASTLTSDFVIEQFFGPGTRLTVL.

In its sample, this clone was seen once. CDR3: CAISRDGLGSPLHF. CDR3 nucleotide sequence: TGTGCCATCAGCCGGGACGGACTAGGTTCACCCCTCCACTTT. The chain joins TRBV10-3 to TRBJ1-6, with D possibly matching TRBD1 (5 bases). V shed 6 bases and J shed 9 bases, with 15 bases lying between them. The CDR3 sequence is 14 residues long. Germline CDR1 reads ENHRY; CDR2 reads SYGVKD.

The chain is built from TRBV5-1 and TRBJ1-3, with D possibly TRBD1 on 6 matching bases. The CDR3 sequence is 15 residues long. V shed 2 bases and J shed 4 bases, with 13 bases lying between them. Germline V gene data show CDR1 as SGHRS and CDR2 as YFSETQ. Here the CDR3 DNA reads TGCGCCAGCAGCTTTCGAGGACAGAACGGAAACACCATATATTTT. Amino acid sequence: CASSFRGQNGNTIYF.

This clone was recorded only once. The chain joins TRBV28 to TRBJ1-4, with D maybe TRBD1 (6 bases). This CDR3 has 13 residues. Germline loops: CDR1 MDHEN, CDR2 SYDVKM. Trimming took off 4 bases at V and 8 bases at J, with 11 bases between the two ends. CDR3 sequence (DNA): TGTGCCAGCAGTTCAGGGGCTGGCGAAAAACTGTTTTTT. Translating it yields CASSSGAGEKLFF.

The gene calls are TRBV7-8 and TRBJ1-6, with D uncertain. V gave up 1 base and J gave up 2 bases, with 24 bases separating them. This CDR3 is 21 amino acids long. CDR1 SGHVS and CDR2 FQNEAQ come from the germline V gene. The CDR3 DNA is TGTGCCAGCAGCTTAGATGTGCAAGTATTACGAAGGAGGACCTATAATTCACCCCTCCACTTT. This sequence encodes CASSLDVQVLRRRTYNSPLHF.

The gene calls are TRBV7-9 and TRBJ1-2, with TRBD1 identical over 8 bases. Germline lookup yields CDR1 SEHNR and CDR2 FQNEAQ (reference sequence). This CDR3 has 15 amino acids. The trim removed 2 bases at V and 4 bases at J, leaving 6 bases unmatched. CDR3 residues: CASSLPTGEAYGYTF. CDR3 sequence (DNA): TGTGCCAGCAGCTTACCGACAGGGGAGGCCTATGGCTACACCTTC.